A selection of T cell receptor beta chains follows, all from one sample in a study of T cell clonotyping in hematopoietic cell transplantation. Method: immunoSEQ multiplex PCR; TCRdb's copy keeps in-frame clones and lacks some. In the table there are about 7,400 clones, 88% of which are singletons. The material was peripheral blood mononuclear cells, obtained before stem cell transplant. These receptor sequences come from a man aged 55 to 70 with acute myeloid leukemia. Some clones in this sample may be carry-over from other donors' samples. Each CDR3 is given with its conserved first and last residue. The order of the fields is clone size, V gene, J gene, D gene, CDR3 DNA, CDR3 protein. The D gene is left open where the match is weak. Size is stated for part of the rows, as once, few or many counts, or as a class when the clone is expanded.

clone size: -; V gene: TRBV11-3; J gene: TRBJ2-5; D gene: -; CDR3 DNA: TGTGCCAGCAGCCCGTCCGAAGGAGAGACCCAGTACTTC; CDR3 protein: CASSPSEGETQYF
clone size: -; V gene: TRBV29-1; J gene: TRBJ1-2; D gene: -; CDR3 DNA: TGCAGCGTTGAAACAACTCAGGGGCCATATGGCTACACCTTC; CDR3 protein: CSVETTQGPYGYTF
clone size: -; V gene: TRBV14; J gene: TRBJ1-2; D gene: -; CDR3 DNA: TGTGCCAGCAGTCGTGCGTCGGGGGGCGCCTATGGCTACACCTTC; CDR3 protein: CASSRASGGAYGYTF
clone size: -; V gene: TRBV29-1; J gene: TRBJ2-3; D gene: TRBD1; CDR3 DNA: TGCAGCGTTAAACCTCAGGGGGCAGATACGCAGTATTTT; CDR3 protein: CSVKPQGADTQYF
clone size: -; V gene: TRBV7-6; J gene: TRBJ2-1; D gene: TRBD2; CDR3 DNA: TGTGCCAGCAGCCAAACTAGCGGGGGTTATGAGCAGTTCTTC; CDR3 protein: CASSQTSGGYEQFF
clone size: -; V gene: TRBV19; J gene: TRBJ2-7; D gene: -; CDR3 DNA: TGTGCCAGTAGTATGGTAGCAAGCTACGAGCAGTACTTC; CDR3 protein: CASSMVASYEQYF
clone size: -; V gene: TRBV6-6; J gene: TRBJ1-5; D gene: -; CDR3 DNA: TGTGCCAGCACGAGGGAGGGTGGGGGCAATCAGCCCCAGCATTTT; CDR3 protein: CASTREGGGNQPQHF
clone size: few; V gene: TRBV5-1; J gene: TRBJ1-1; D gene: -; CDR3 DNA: TGCGCCAGCAGCCCTATTGTAGGGAACACTGAAGCTTTCTTT; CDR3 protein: CASSPIVGNTEAFF
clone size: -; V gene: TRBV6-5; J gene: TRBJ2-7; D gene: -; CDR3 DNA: TGTGCCAGCAGGGACAGACACTACGAGCAGTACTTC; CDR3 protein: CASRDRHYEQYF
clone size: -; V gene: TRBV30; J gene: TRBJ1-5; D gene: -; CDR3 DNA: TGTGCCTGGAGTGGCGGGTATAGCAATCAGCCCCAGCATTTT; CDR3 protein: CAWSGGYSNQPQHF
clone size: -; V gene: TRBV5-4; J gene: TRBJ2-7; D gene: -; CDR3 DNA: TGTGCCAGCAGCATGGCGGGATACGAGCAGTACTTC; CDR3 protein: CASSMAGYEQYF
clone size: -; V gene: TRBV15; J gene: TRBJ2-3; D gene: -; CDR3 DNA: TGTGCCACCAGCAGTACTAGGTCTAGCACAGATACGCAGTATTTT; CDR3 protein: CATSSTRSSTDTQYF
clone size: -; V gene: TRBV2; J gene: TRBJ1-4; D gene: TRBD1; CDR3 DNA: TGTGCCAGCAGTGCGGCGACAGGGCTGAATGAAAAACTGTTTTTT; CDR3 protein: CASSAATGLNEKLFF
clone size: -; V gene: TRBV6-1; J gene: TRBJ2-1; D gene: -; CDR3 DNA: TGTGCCAGCAGCCCGACCATATACAATGAGCAGTTCTTC; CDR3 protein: CASSPTIYNEQFF
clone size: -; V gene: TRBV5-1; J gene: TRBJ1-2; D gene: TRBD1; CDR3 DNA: TGCGCCAGCAGCCGCATGGGGGACAGGGGGTTAGATGGCTACACCTTC; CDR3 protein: CASSRMGDRGLDGYTF
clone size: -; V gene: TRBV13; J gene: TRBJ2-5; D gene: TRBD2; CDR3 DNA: TGTGCCAGCAGCTTAGAGGCTAGCGGGAGAGGAGAGACCCAGTACTTC; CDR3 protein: CASSLEASGRGETQYF
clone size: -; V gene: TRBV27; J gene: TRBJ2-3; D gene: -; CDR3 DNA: TGTGCCAGCAGACCCAGTTGGAGGGACACAGATACGCAGTATTTT; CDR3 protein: CASRPSWRDTDTQYF
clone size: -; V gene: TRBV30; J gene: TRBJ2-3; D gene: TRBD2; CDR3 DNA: TGTGCCTGGAGTGTAGGACTAGCGGGGGGGCGTAATACGCAGTATTTT; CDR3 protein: CAWSVGLAGGRNTQYF
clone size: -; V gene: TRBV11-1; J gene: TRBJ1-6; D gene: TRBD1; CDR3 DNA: TGTGCCAGCAGCGAAGGACAGGGGGCTTATTCACCCCTCCACTTT; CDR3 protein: CASSEGQGAYSPLHF
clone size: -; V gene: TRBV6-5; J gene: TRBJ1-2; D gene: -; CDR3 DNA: TGTGCCAGCAGTTACTCCGACAGCCGCATCGGCTACACCTTC; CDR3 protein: CASSYSDSRIGYTF
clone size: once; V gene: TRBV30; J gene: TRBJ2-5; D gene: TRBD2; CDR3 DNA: TGTGCCGGGGGAACCGGGACTAGCGGGAGGAATTGGGGAGAGACCCAGTACTTC; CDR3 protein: CAGGTGTSGRNWGETQYF
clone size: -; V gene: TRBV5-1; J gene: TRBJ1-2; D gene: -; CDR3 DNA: TGCGCCAGCAGCTTGGTGGGGCAGCCCAATGGCTACACCTTC; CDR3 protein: CASSLVGQPNGYTF
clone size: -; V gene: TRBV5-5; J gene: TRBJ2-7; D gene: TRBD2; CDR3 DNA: TGTGCCAGCAGCTTGGCAGGGACTACCTACGAGCAGTACTTC; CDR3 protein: CASSLAGTTYEQYF
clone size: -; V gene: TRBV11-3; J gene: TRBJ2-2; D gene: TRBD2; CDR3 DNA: TGTGCCAGCAGCCATAGCGGGAGGGCCTCATACACCGGGGAGCTGTTTTTT; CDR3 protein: CASSHSGRASYTGELFF
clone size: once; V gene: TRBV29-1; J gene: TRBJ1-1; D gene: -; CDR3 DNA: TGCAGCGCGGTCCAAGGGGTCGGTGAAGCTTTCTTT; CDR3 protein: CSAVQGVGEAFF
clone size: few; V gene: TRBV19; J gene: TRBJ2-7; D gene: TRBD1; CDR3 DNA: TGTGCCAGTAGTATGCGACAGGGCAGCGAGCAGTACTTC; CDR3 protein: CASSMRQGSEQYF
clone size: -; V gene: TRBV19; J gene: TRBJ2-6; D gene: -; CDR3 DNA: TGTGCCAGTAGTCCGAGCGGGGCCAACGTCCTGACTTTC; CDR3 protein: CASSPSGANVLTF
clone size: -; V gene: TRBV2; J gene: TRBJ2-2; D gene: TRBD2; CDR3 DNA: TGTGCCAGCAGTGCAGAACTAGCGATCGGGGAGCTGTTTTTT; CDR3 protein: CASSAELAIGELFF
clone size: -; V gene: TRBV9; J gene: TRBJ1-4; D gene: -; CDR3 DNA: TGTGCCAGCAGCGTAGCTGTAGGGAAGAATGAAAAACTGTTTTTT; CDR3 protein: CASSVAVGKNEKLFF
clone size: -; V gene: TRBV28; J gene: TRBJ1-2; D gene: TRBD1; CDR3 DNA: TGTGCCAGCAGTTTAAGCCTCGGGACAGTCTATGGCTACACCTTC; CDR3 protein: CASSLSLGTVYGYTF
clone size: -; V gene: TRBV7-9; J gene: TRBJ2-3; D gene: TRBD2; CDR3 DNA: TGTGCCAGCAGCTTAATTCTAGCGGGGTCTTGGGCAGATACGCAGTATTTT; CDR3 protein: CASSLILAGSWADTQYF
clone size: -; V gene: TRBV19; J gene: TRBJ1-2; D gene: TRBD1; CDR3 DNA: TGTGCCAGTATCAATTCCCCCCACAGGGGGTTAAGGGGTAACTATGGCTACACCTTC; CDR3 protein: CASINSPHRGLRGNYGYTF
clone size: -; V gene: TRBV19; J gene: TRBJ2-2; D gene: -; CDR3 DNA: TGTGCCAGTAATGTGGTTTTTGGCGCCGGGGAGCTGTTTTTT; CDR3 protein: CASNVVFGAGELFF
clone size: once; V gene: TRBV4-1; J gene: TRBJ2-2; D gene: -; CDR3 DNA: TGCGCCAGCAGCCAATTGGAGAACACCGGGGAGCTGTTTTTT; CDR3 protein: CASSQLENTGELFF
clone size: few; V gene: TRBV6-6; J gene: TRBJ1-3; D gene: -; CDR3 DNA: TGTGCCAGCCGAGGACAGAAACCTGGAAACACCATATATTTT; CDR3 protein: CASRGQKPGNTIYF
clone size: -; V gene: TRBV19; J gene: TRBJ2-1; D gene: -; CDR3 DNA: TGTGCCAGTAGTAAGGACTTCAGCTCCTACAATGAGCAGTTCTTC; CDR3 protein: CASSKDFSSYNEQFF
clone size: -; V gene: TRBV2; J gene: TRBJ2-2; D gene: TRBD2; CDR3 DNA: TGTGCCAGTCAAAAGCTAGCGGGGCGGCGTAACACCGGGGAGCTGTTTTTT; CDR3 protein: CASQKLAGRRNTGELFF
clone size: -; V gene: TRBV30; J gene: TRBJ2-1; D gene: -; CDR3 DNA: TGTGCCTGGAGTTGGACAGAAGACAATGAGCAGTTCTTC; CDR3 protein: CAWSWTEDNEQFF
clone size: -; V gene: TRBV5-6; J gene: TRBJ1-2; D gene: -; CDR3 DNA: TGTGCCAGCAGCTTGGTACGGATTGACGTGGGAGGCTACACCTTC; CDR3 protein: CASSLVRIDVGGYTF
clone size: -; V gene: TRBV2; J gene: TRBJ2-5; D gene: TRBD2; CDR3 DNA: TGTGCCAGCCAAGGACTAGCGGGAAATCAGGAGACCCAGTACTTC; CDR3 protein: CASQGLAGNQETQYF
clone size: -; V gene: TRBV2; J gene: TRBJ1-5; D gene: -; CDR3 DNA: TGTGCCAGCAGGAGGGAGGGGGACTGGAGCAATCAGCCCCAGCATTTT; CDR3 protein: CASRREGDWSNQPQHF
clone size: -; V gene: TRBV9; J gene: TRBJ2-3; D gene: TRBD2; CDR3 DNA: TGTGCCAGCAGCGCAGGACTAGCTCGGGGGACAGATACGCAGTATTTT; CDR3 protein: CASSAGLARGTDTQYF
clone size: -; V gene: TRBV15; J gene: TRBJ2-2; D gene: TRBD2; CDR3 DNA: TGTGCCACCAGCAGAGATCGATGGCGGGAGGTAACCGGGGAGCTGTTTTTT; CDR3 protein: CATSRDRWREVTGELFF
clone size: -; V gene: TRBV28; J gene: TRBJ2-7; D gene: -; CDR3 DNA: TGTGCCAGCGGGACATCCCAAACCTACGAGCAGTACTTC; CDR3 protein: CASGTSQTYEQYF
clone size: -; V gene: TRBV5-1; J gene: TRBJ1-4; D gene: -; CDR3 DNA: TGCGCCAGCAGCTTGTCCAGGCTTAATGAAAAACTGTTTTTT; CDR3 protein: CASSLSRLNEKLFF
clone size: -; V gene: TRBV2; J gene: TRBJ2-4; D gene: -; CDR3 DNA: TGTGCCAGCAGGCTCGGGAAGCTCCTAGCCAAAAACATTCAGTACTTC; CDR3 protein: CASRLGKLLAKNIQYF
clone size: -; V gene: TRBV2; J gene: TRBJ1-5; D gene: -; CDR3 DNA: TGTGCCAGCACCATGTGGGTAGATCAGCCCCAGCATTTT; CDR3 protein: CASTMWVDQPQHF
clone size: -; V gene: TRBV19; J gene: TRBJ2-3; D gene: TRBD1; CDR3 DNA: TGTGCCAGTACCCCCCGGAAGAGGGGGCGCGCCACAGATACGCAGTATTTT; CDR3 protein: CASTPRKRGRATDTQYF
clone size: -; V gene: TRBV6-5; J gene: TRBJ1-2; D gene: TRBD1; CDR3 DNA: TGTGCCAGCAGTTACACCCGGACAGGGGGCGGCTATGGCTACACCTTC; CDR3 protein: CASSYTRTGGGYGYTF
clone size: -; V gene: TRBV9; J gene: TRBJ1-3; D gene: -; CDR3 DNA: TGTGCCAGCAGCGTAGAGACCGAAAACACCATATATTTT; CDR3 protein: CASSVETENTIYF
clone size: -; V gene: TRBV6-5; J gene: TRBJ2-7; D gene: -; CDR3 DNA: TGTGCCAGCAGGCGCGGAGGTGAGCAGTACTTC; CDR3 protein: CASRRGGEQYF
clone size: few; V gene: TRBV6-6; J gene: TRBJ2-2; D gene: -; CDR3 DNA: TGTGCCAGCAGCCCCCGCCTAGATCCCCCCGGGGAGCTGTTTTTT; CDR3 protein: CASSPRLDPPGELFF
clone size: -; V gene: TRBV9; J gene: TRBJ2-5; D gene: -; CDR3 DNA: TGTGCCAGCAGCGTAGTCAGTGGTGAGACCCAGTACTTC; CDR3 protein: CASSVVSGETQYF
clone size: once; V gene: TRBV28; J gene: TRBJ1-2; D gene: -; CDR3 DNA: TGTGCCAGCAGAGGTAACAGGGCTCCATATGGCTACACCTTC; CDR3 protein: CASRGNRAPYGYTF
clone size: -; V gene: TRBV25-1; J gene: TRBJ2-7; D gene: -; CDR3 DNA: TGTGCCAGCAGTGATCTGGGTCGGGGCAGGACCTACGAGCAGTACTTC; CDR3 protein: CASSDLGRGRTYEQYF